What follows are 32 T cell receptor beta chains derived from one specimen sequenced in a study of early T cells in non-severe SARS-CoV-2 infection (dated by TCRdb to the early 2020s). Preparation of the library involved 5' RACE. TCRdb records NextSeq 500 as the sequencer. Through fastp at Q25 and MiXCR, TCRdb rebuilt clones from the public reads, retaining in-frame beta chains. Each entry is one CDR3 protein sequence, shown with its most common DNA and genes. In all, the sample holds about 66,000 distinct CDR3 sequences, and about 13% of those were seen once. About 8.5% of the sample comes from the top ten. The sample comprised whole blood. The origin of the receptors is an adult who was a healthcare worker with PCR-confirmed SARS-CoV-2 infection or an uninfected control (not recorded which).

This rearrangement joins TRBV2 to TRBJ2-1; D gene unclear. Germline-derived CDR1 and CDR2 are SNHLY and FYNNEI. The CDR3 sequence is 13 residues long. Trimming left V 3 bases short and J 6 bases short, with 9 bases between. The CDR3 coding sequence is TGTGCCAGCAGTGATCCACTCATCAATGAGCAGTTCTTC. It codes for CASSDPLINEQFF.

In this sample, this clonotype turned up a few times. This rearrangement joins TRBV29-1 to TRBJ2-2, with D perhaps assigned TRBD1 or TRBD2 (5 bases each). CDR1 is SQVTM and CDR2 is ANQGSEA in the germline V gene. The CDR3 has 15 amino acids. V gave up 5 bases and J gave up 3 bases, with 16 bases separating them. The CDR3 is CSVTGSRVDTGELFF. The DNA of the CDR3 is TGCAGCGTTACGGGGAGCAGGGTTGACACCGGGGAGCTGTTTTTT.

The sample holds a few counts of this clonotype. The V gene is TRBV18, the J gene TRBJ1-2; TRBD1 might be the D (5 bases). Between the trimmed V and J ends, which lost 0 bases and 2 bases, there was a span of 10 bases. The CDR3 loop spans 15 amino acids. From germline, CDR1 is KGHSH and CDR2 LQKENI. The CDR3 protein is CASSPPQGSNYGYTF. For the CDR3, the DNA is TGTGCCAGCTCACCACCGCAGGGATCGAACTATGGCTACACCTTC.

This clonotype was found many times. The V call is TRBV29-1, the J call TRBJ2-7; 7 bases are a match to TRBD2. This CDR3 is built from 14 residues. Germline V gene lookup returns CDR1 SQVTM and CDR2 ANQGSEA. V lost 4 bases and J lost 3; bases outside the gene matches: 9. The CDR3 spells CSVGGGGAYYEQYF. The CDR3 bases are TGCAGCGTTGGTGGGGGGGGAGCCTACTACGAGCAGTACTTC.

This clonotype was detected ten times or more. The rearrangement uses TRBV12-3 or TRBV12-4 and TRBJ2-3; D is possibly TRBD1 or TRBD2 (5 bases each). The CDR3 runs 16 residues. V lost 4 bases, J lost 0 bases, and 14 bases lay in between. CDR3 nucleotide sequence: TGTGCCAGCAGTTGGGGGAGTTCCCCGAGCACAGATACGCAGTATTTT. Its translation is CASSWGSSPSTDTQYF.

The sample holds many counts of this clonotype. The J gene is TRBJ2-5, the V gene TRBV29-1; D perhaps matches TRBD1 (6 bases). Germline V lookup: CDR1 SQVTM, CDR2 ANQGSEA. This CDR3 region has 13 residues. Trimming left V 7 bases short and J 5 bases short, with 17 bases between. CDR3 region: CSAGQGIKETQYF. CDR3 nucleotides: TGCAGCGCGGGCCAGGGGATTAAGGAGACCCAGTACTTC.

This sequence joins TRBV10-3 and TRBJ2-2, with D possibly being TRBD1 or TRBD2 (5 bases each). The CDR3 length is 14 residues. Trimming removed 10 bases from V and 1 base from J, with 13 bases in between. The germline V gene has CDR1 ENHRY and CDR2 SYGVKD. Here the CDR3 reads CATRGLLNTGELFF. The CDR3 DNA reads TGTGCCACCCGGGGCCTGTTGAACACCGGGGAGCTGTTTTTT.

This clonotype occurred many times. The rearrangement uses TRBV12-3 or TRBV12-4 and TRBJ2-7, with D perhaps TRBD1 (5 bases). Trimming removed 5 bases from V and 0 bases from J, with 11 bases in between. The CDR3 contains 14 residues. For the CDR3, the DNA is TGTGCCAGCAGTCACTTGACAGACTCCTACGAGCAGTACTTC. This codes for CASSHLTDSYEQYF.

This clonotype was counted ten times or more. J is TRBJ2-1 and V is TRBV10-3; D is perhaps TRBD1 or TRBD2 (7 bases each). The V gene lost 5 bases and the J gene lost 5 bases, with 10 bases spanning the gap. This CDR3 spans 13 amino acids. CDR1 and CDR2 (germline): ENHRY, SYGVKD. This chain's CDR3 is CAISSGTDNEQFF. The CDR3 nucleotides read TGTGCCATCAGTAGCGGGACAGACAATGAGCAGTTCTTC.

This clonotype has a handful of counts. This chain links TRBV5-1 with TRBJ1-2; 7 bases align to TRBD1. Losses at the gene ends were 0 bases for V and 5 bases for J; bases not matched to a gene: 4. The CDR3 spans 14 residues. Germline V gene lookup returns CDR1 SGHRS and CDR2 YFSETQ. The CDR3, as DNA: TGCGCCAGCAGCTTGGATGGACAGGAGTATGGCTACACCTTC. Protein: CASSLDGQEYGYTF.

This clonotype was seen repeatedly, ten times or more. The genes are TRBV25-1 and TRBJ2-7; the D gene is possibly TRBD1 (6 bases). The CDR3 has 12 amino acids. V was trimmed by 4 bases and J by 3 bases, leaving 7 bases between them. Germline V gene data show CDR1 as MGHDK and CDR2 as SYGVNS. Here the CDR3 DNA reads TGTGCCAGCAGTGCACAGGGCTACGAGCAGTACTTC. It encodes CASSAQGYEQYF.

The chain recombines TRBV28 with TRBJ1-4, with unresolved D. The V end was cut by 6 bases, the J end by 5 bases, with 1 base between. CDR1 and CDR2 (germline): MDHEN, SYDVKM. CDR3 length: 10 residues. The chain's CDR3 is CASRNEKLFF. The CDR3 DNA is TGTGCCAGCAGGAATGAAAAACTGTTTTTT. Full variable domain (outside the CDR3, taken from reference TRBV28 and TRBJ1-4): DVKVTQSSRYLVKRTGEKVFLECVQDMDHENMFWYRQDPGLGLRLIYFSYDVKMKEKGDIPEGYSVSREKKERFSLILESASTNQTSMYLCASRNEKLFFGSGTQLSVL.

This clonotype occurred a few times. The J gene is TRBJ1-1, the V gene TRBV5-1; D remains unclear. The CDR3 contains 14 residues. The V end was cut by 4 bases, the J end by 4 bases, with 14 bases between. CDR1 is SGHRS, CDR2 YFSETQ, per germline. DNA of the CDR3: TGCGCCAGCAGCCGACAATCTAGTAGCACTGAAGCTTTCTTT. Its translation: CASSRQSSSTEAFF.

The CDR3 DNA follows: TGTGCCAGCCCCCTTAAAGCGCCCCAGCATTTT. It is translated as CASPLKAPQHF. The chain uses TRBV14 and TRBJ1-5, with D hard to call. From germline, CDR1 is SGHDN and CDR2 FVKESK. V lost 8 bases and J lost 9, with 11 bases in between. The CDR3 has 11 amino acids.

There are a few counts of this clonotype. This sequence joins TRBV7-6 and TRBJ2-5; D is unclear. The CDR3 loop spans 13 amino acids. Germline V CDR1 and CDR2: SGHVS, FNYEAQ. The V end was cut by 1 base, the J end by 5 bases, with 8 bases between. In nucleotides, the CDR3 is TGTGCCAGCAGCTTAGGATTCGGGGAGACCCAGTACTTC. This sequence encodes CASSLGFGETQYF.

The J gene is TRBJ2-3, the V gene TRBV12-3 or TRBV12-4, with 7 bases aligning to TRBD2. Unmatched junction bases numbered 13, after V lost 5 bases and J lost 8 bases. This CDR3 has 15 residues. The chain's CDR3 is CASSTTTSRMGTQYF. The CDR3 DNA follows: TGTGCCAGCAGTACAACGACTAGCAGGATGGGTACGCAGTATTTT.

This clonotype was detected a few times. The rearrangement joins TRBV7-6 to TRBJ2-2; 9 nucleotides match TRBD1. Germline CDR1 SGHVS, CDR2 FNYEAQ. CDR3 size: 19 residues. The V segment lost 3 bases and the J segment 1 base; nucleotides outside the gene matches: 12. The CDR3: CASSLLSIWGQGNTGELFF. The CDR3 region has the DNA TGTGCCAGCAGCTTGTTGAGCATTTGGGGACAGGGGAACACCGGGGAGCTGTTTTTT.

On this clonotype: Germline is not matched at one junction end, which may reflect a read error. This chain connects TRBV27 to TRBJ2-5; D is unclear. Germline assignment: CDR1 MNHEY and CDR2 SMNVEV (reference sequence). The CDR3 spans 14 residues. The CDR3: CASSLSGNQETQYF. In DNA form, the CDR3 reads TGTGCCAGCAGTTTATCAGGGAACCAGGAGACCCAGTACTTC.

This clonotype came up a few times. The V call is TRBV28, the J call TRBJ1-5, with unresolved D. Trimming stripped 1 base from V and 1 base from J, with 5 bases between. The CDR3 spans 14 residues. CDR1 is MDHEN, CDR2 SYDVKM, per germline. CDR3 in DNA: TGTGCCAGCAGTTTATTGGGCAGCAATCAGCCCCAGCATTTT. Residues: CASSLLGSNQPQHF. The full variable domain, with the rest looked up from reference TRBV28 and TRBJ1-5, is DVKVTQSSRYLVKRTGEKVFLECVQDMDHENMFWYRQDPGLGLRLIYFSYDVKMKEKGDIPEGYSVSREKKERFSLILESASTNQTSMYLCASSLLGSNQPQHFGDGTRLSIL.

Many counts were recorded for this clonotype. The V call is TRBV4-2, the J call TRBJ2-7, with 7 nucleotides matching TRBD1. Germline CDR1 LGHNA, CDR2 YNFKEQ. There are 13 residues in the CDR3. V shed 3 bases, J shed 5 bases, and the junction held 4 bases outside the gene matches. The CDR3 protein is CASSQTGNDEQYF. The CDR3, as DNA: TGTGCCAGCAGCCAGACAGGGAACGACGAGCAGTACTTC.

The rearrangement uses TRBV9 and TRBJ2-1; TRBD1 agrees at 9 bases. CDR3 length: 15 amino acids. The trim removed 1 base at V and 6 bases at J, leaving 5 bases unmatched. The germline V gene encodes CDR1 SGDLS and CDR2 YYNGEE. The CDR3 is CASSVRQGGPNEQFF. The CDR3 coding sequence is TGTGCCAGCAGCGTACGACAGGGGGGTCCCAATGAGCAGTTCTTC. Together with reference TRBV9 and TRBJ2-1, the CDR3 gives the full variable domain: DSGVTQTPKHLITATGQRVTLRCSPRSGDLSVYWYQQSLDQGLQFLIQYYNGEERAKGNILERFSAQQFPDLHSELNLSSLELGDSALYFCASSVRQGGPNEQFFGPGTRLTVL.

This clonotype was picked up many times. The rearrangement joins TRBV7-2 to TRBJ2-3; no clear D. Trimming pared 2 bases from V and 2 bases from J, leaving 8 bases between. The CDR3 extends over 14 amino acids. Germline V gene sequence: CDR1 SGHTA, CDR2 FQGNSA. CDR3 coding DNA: TGTGCCAGCAGCTTACTGAGGTTCACAGATACGCAGTATTTT. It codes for CASSLLRFTDTQYF. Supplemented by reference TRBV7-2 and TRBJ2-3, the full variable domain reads GAGVSQSPSNKVTEKGKDVELRCDPISGHTALYWYRQSLGQGLEFLIYFQGNSAPDKSGLPSDRFSAERTGGSVSTLTIQRTQQEDSAVYLCASSLLRFTDTQYFGPGTRLTVL.

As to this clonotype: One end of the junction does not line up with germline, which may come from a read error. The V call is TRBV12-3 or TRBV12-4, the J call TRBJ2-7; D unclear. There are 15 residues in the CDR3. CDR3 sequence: CASSPGLTNHYELYF. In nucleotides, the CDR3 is TGTGCCAGCAGTCCAGGCCTGACAAATCACTACGAGCTGTACTTC.

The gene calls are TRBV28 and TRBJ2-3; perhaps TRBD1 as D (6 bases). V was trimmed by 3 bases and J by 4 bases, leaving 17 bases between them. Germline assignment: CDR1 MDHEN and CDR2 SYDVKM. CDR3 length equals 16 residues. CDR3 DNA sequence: TGTGCCAGCAGTTTTAAGACAGGCCTTGGGGCAGATACGCAGTATTTT. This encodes CASSFKTGLGADTQYF.

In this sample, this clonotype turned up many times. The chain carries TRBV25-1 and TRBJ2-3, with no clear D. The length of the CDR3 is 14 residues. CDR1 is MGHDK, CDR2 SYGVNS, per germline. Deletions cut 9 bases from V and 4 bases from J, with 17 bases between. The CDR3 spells CASRDSRLADTQYF. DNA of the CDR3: TGTGCCAGTCGCGACTCCCGGCTCGCAGATACGCAGTATTTT. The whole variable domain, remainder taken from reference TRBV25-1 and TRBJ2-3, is EADIYQTPRYLVIGTGKKITLECSQTMGHDKMYWYQQDPGMELHLIHYSYGVNSTEKGDLSSESTVSRIRTEHFPLTLESARPSHTSQYLCASRDSRLADTQYFGPGTRLTVL.

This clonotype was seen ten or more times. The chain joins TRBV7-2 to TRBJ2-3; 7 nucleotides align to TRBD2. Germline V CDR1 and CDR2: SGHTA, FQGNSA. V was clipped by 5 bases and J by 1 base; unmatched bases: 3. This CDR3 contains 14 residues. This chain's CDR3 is CASSPGLRTDTQYF. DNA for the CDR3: TGTGCCAGCAGCCCGGGACTACGCACAGATACGCAGTATTTT.

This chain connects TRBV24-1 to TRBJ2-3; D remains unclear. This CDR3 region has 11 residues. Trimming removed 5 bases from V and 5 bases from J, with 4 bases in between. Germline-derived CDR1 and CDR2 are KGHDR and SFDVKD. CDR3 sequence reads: CATSVGDTQYF. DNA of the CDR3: TGTGCCACCAGTGTTGGAGATACGCAGTATTTT.

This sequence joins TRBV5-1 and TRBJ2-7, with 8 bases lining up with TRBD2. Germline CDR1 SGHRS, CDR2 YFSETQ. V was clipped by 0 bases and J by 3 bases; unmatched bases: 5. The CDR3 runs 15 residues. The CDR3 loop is CASSLDGSGIYEQYF. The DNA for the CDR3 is TGCGCCAGCAGCTTGGATGGTAGCGGGATCTACGAGCAGTACTTC.

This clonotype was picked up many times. In DNA form, the CDR3 reads TGTGCCAGCAGCCGAGGAGGGCGGACCAGGGGCAATGAGCAGTTCTTC. Its protein product is CASSRGGRTRGNEQFF. This sequence joins TRBV11-1 and TRBJ2-1; D tentatively fits TRBD1 or TRBD2 (6 bases each). The V end lost 5 bases, the J end lost 6 bases, and 20 bases lay between the germline ends. This CDR3 is built from 16 residues. Per the germline V gene, CDR1 is SGHAT and CDR2 is FQDESV (reference sequence).

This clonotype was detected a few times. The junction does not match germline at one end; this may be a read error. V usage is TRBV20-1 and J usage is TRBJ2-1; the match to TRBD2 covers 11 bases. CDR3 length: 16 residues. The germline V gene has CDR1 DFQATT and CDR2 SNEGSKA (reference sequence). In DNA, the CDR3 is TGCAGTACTAGGAGTCTAGCGGGAGGTCTCTACAATGAGCAGTTCTTC. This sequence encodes CSTRSLAGGLYNEQFF.

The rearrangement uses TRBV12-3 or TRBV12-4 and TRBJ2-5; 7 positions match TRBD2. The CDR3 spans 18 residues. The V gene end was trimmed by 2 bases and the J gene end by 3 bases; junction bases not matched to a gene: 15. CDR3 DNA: TGTGCCAGCAGTTTACGGGGCAGCGGGACTGGACCCAAAGAGACCCAGTACTTC. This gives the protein CASSLRGSGTGPKETQYF.

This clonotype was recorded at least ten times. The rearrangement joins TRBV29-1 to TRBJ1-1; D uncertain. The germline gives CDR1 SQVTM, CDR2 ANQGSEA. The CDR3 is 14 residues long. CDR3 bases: TGCAGAGCTGGCGAGAACACCATGAACACTGAAGCTTTCTTT. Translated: CRAGENTMNTEAFF.